The clone carrying this T cell receptor beta chain was seen ten or more times. Antigen: not known. Hyperthyroidism patients were newly diagnosed, had disease duration under 2 months, and were aged 18 to 65 years. The sample is drawn from a study of T cells in Graves' hyperthyroidism and ophthalmopathy. Germline V gene lookup returns CDR1 SNHLY and CDR2 FYNNEI. Losses at the gene ends were 6 bases for V and 5 bases for J; bases not matched to a gene: 6. This CDR3 is 14 amino acids long. Using RNA transcripts as the source, TCR beta CDR3 regions were amplified. The HTBI set primed first-round TCR CDR3 RT-PCR. A single record per CDR3 protein comes from TCRdb applying MiXCR to the multiplex PCR reads. The data hold roughly 93,000 distinct CDR3 sequences, with around 42% observed a single time. Broader study findings: Classification by a 13 V-J model distinguished ophthalmopathy from stable hyperthyroidism.

Material for sequencing was peripheral blood or thyroid tissue (not recorded which). V usage is TRBV2 and J usage is TRBJ2-5; 10 bases line up with TRBD1. The receptor comes from a woman aged 30 to 39 with Graves' hyperthyroidism. The CDR3 DNA follows: TGTGCCAGCAGGTGGACAGGGGGGATCGAGACCCAGTACTTC. Translated, it gives CASRWTGGIETQYF.